This T cell receptor (beta chain) was obtained from a study of response to subunit inactivated influenza vaccine. This CDR3 is 15 amino acids long. Germline CDR1 is MGHRA and CDR2 is YSYEKL. Trimming removed 3 bases from V and 3 bases from J, with 12 bases in between. Via MiXCR, TCRdb re-called the RT-PCR reads, giving one row per CDR3 protein. The sample lists around 710,000 distinct CDR3 sequences, about 15% occurring once. Study observations and caveats: Each seasonal influenza vaccination, the authors suggested, recruits few new T cells.

Concerning this clonotype: Its antigen is currently unknown.

The chain carries TRBV4-1 and TRBJ1-3; no reliable D call. The origin of this receptor is a man aged 45-65 years who received an inactivated influenza vaccine. The sequences come from PBMCs from blood, collected less than 15 days before vaccination. The DNA for the CDR3 is TGCGCCAGCAGCCACCCGAGTTTAATTGGAAACACCATATATTTT. Encoded protein: CASSHPSLIGNTIYF.